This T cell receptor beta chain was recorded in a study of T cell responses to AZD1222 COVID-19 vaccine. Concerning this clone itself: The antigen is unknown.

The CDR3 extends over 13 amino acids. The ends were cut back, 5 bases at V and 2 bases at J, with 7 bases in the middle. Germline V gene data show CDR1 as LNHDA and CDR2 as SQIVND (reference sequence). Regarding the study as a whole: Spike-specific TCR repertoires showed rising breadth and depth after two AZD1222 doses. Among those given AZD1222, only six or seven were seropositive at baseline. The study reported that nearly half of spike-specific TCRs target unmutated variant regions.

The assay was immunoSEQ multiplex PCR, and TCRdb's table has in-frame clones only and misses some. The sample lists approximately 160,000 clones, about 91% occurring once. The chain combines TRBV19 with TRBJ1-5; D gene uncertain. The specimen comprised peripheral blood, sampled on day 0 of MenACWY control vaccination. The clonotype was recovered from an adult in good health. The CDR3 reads CASSRGGNQPQHF. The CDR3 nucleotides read TGTGCCAGTAGTCGCGGGGGCAATCAGCCCCAGCATTTT.